These 30 T cell receptor beta chains were all obtained from the same sample, sequenced in a study of T cell repertoires in aging, cancer and after chemotherapy (dated by TCRdb to the late 2010s). TCRdb records Illumina MiSeq as the sequencer. Using a mixed TRB-A/B primer pool, multiplex touch-down PCR amplified rearranged TRB sequences covering the V, D and J segments. Using fastp trimming at Q25 and MiXCR clonotype assembly, TCRdb reanalyzed the public sequencing data and kept in-frame beta chains. Each record represents a unique CDR3 protein, reported with the most common genes and DNA among its rows. This sample holds fewer than 4,500 distinct CDR3 sequences; around 38% were observed only once. In total, the top ten clones hold approximately 63% of the sample. TCR beta rearrangements were amplified from genomic DNA isolated from peripheral blood, not from sorted cells or RNA. Sequenced sample: blood. These receptors originate from a human donor with a solid tumor.

This clonotype was seen only a few times. The chain joins TRBV5-6 to TRBJ2-7; 7 positions match TRBD1. After removal of 1 base from V and 7 bases from J, the junction contained 11 bases not matched to a gene. Germline values: CDR1 SGHDT, CDR2 YYEEEE. The CDR3 covers 15 residues. The CDR3 sequence: CASSLSDRQWREQYF. CDR3 DNA sequence: TGTGCCAGCAGCTTGTCGGACAGGCAGTGGAGGGAGCAGTACTTC.

The chain carries TRBV12-3 or TRBV12-4 and TRBJ2-7, with D uncertain. The V end lost 0 bases, the J end lost 2 bases, and 14 bases lay between the germline ends. The CDR3 spans 16 residues. CDR3 DNA sequence: TGTGCCAGCAGTTTAGCGCGCAGCCCCCTAGCCTACGAGCAGTACTTC. It is translated as CASSLARSPLAYEQYF.

This chain joins TRBV6-1 and TRBJ2-7; 8 bases line up with TRBD1. Germline CDR1 MNHNS, CDR2 SASEGT. V trimming: 7 bases; J trimming: 1 base; junction bases outside the gene matches: 6. The CDR3 sequence is 14 residues long. Written as DNA, the CDR3 is TGTGCCAGCACCCGGACAGGGTCGTCCTACGAGCAGTACTTC. Translated, it gives CASTRTGSSYEQYF.

This clonotype was picked up a small number of times. This chain connects TRBV6-1 to TRBJ1-1; D not certain. This CDR3 is 14 amino acids long. Trimming took 8 bases from V and 0 from J, leaving 13 bases between them. Germline assignment: CDR1 MNHNS and CDR2 SASEGT. CDR3 loop: CASVRTNMNTEAFF. CDR3 sequence (DNA): TGTGCCAGCGTCCGAACTAATATGAACACTGAAGCTTTCTTT.

The chain is built from TRBV18 and TRBJ1-2; TRBD1 matches at 9 bases. Germline V CDR1 and CDR2: KGHSH, LQKENI. V lost 5 bases to trimming and J lost 8 bases; unmatched junction nucleotides: 6. The CDR3 totals 13 residues. The CDR3 DNA sequence: TGTGCCAGCTCATCACAGGGGGCAGGCGGCTACACCTTC. Amino acid sequence: CASSSQGAGGYTF.

This clonotype has only a few counts. The chain recombines TRBV11-2 with TRBJ1-6; 9 bases match TRBD1. The germline V gene encodes CDR1 SGHAT and CDR2 FQNNGV. The V segment lost 3 bases and the J segment 10 bases; nucleotides outside the gene matches: 1. This CDR3 is built from 13 residues. The CDR3 spells CASSLDRGSPLHF. CDR3 nucleotides: TGTGCCAGCAGCTTGGACAGGGGATCACCCCTCCACTTT.

This clonotype was recorded a few times. V is TRBV18 and J is TRBJ2-7; 11 bases align to TRBD1. The ends lost 4 bases at V and 5 bases at J; junction bases unmatched: 4. The CDR3 runs 14 residues. Germline CDR1 KGHSH, CDR2 LQKENI. This chain's CDR3 is CASSLGTGGNEQYF. CDR3 DNA: TGTGCCAGCTCACTAGGGACAGGGGGAAACGAGCAGTACTTC.

This clonotype appeared a few times. The chain recombines TRBV20-1 with TRBJ2-1; 15 bases agree with TRBD2. The CDR3 extends over 13 amino acids. V lost 6 bases to trimming and J lost 11 bases; unmatched junction nucleotides: 5. CDR1 and CDR2 (germline): DFQATT, SNEGSKA (reference sequence). CDR3 in DNA: TGCAGTGCGCCGGGACTAGCGGGGGGCCAGCAGTTCTTC. This codes for CSAPGLAGGQQFF.

This clonotype has more than one count but fewer than ten. The gene calls are TRBV12-3 or TRBV12-4 and TRBJ1-2; maybe TRBD1 (6 bases). The length of the CDR3 is 14 residues. V was trimmed by 6 bases and J by 4 bases, leaving 15 bases between them. The CDR3 protein is CASSLEGVGYGYTF. The DNA of the CDR3 is TGTGCCAGCAGCCTAGAGGGGGTCGGCTATGGCTACACCTTC.

The chain combines TRBV27 with TRBJ1-2, with 7 bases lining up with TRBD1. The CDR3 is made up of 15 amino acids. Germline-derived CDR1 and CDR2 are MNHEY and SMNVEV (reference sequence). V was pared by 0 bases and J by 2 bases, with 3 bases of the junction left unmatched. The CDR3 reads CASSLSPTGNYGYTF. The CDR3 nucleotides are TGTGCCAGCAGTTTATCGCCGACAGGGAACTATGGCTACACCTTC.

The genes are TRBV7-2 and TRBJ2-3; 11 positions agree with TRBD2. Germline V gene sequence: CDR1 SGHTA, CDR2 FQGNSA. CDR3 length: 19 residues. The junction had 15 bases not matched to a gene; V was cut back by 6 bases and J by 1 base. The CDR3 protein is CASSSPPGLAVVGTDTQYF. The CDR3 coding sequence is TGTGCCAGCAGTTCACCCCCGGGACTAGCGGTCGTGGGCACAGATACGCAGTATTTT.

By sample fraction, this clonotype is medium-sized. The CDR3 coding sequence is TGCAGCGTGTTGGCCCCCAGCGGGGCCAATGAGCAGTTCTTC. Its protein is CSVLAPSGANEQFF. The genes are TRBV29-1 and TRBJ2-1; 7 bases are a match to TRBD2. Trimming at V came to 6 bases and at J to 6 bases, leaving 11 bases not matched to a gene. Germline assignment: CDR1 SQVTM and CDR2 ANQGSEA. This CDR3 is 14 amino acids long.

The gene calls are TRBV30 and TRBJ2-5; possibly TRBD2 for D (5 bases). V lost 0 bases and J 5 bases, leaving 10 bases between the germline ends. In germline, CDR1 is GTSNPN, CDR2 SVGIG (reference sequence). This CDR3 contains 13 residues. CDR3 in amino acids: CAWSVTGIETQYF. CDR3 nucleotide sequence: TGTGCCTGGAGTGTAACGGGGATCGAGACCCAGTACTTC.

This clonotype is categorized as medium-sized. This chain uses TRBV29-1 with TRBJ2-5; the D gene is possibly TRBD2 (5 bases). Germline CDR1 and CDR2: SQVTM and ANQGSEA. V was trimmed by 4 bases and J by 2 bases, leaving 8 bases between them. The CDR3 has 12 amino acids. CDR3 region: CSVGRAQETQYF. The CDR3 DNA sequence: TGCAGCGTTGGGCGGGCTCAAGAGACCCAGTACTTC.

This rearrangement joins TRBV20-1 to TRBJ1-4; a weak D match, TRBD1 (6 bases). Germline V CDR1 and CDR2: DFQATT, SNEGSKA (reference sequence). CDR3 length equals 13 residues. Trimming took 6 bases from V and 7 from J, leaving 15 bases between them. The CDR3 is CSATRGPSEKLFF. The CDR3 region has the DNA TGCAGTGCAACCAGGGGCCCTAGTGAAAAACTGTTTTTT.

The CDR3 nucleotides read TGTGCCAGCCTGGATAACTCCTACAATGAGCAGTTCTTC. Translated, it gives CASLDNSYNEQFF. The chain links TRBV7-2 to TRBJ2-1; no definite D call. V lost 8 bases, J lost 0 bases, and 8 bases lay in between. The CDR3 runs to 13 residues. Germline V gives CDR1 SGHTA, CDR2 FQGNSA.

The chain carries TRBV28 and TRBJ1-2; no clear D. Germline V gene sequence: CDR1 MDHEN, CDR2 SYDVKM. Trimming took 5 bases from V and 4 from J, leaving 8 bases between them. This CDR3 comprises 12 residues. The CDR3 region is CASSPGSYGYTF. CDR3 DNA: TGTGCCAGCAGTCCAGGCTCCTATGGCTACACCTTC.

This rearrangement joins TRBV30 to TRBJ2-7; 7 nucleotides align to TRBD1. The V gene end was trimmed by 8 bases and the J gene end by 1 base; junction bases not matched to a gene: 11. The CDR3 contains 14 residues. Germline CDR1 GTSNPN, CDR2 SVGIG (reference sequence). In DNA form, the CDR3 reads TGTGCCAGCAGGGAAGGGACAGCTTCCTACGAGCAGTACTTC. Its protein product is CASREGTASYEQYF.

The J gene is TRBJ2-2, the V gene TRBV20-1, with unresolved D. Germline V lookup: CDR1 DFQATT, CDR2 SNEGSKA (reference sequence). CDR3 length: 12 amino acids. The V gene lost 0 bases and the J gene lost 6 bases, with 5 bases spanning the gap. CDR3 nucleotides: TGCAGTGCTAGAGACCAGGCCGGGGAGCTGTTTTTT. As protein: CSARDQAGELFF.

The rearrangement joins TRBV23-1 to TRBJ1-3; unclear D gene. TRBV23-1 falls under the ORF class, with uncertain function. There are 15 residues in the CDR3. Trimming took 0 bases from V and 0 from J, leaving 6 bases between them. The CDR3 coding sequence is TGCGCCAGCAGTCAATCACGGTTCTCTGGAAACACCATATATTTT. Its protein product is CASSQSRFSGNTIYF.

The chain links TRBV19 to TRBJ1-1; D might be TRBD1 (5 bases). Trimming pared 7 bases from V and 4 bases from J, leaving 16 bases between. The CDR3 has 14 residues. The V gene's germline CDR1 is LNHDA and CDR2 SQIVND (reference sequence). CDR3 protein: CASTTNRSPTEAFF. DNA of the CDR3: TGTGCCAGTACCACAAACAGGTCGCCCACTGAAGCTTTCTTT.

The chain has TRBV5-1 and TRBJ1-5, with unresolved D. Germline V gives CDR1 SGHRS, CDR2 YFSETQ. The ends were cut back, 5 bases at V and 1 base at J, with 13 bases in the middle. The CDR3 covers 15 residues. CDR3 residues: CASSLAGQSNQPQHF. CDR3 sequence (DNA): TGCGCCAGCAGTCTTGCCGGGCAAAGCAATCAGCCCCAGCATTTT.

The V and J genes are TRBV10-3 and TRBJ2-7, with a weak D call TRBD1 (6 bases). Per the germline V gene, CDR1 is ENHRY and CDR2 is SYGVKD. The V end lost 2 bases, the J end lost 6 bases, and 11 bases lay between the germline ends. CDR3 length equals 13 residues. This chain's CDR3 is CAISEADRPEQYF. CDR3 bases: TGTGCCATCAGTGAGGCAGACAGGCCCGAGCAGTACTTC.

This clonotype has only a few counts. The chain recombines TRBV5-6 with TRBJ1-2, with 7 nucleotides matching TRBD1. The V and J ends lost 0 bases and 5 bases, in that order; junction bases with no gene match: 4. The CDR3 has 14 residues. The germline gives CDR1 SGHDT, CDR2 YYEEEE. In DNA form, the CDR3 reads TGTGCCAGCAGCTTGGGGGCCAGGGGGTATGGCTACACCTTC. Translated, it gives CASSLGARGYGYTF.

The chain uses TRBV29-1 and TRBJ2-3; the D gene is possibly TRBD1 (5 bases). Germline lookup yields CDR1 SQVTM and CDR2 ANQGSEA. The length of the CDR3 is 14 residues. DNA for the CDR3: TGCAGTGGCGGTCAGGGCGGCAATACAGATACGCAGTATTTT. Encoded protein: CSGGQGGNTDTQYF.

In its sample, this clonotype was seen a few times. The chain couples TRBV15 to TRBJ2-7, with no clear D. The V gene lost 3 bases and the J gene lost 0 bases, with 6 bases spanning the gap. The germline V gene has CDR1 LNHNV and CDR2 YYDKDF (reference sequence). The CDR3 runs to 13 residues. CDR3 sequence: CATSRDSSYEQYF. In DNA form, the CDR3 reads TGTGCCACCAGCAGGGATAGCTCCTACGAGCAGTACTTC.

Relative to its sample, this clonotype is medium-sized. The rearrangement joins TRBV11-2 to TRBJ1-2; 8 bases are shared with TRBD1. Germline CDR1 SGHAT, CDR2 FQNNGV. V was clipped by 5 bases and J by 1 base; unmatched bases: 6. This CDR3 contains 15 residues. This CDR3 is CASSRTGGSNYGYTF. DNA for the CDR3: TGTGCCAGCAGCCGCACAGGGGGAAGTAACTATGGCTACACCTTC.

This clonotype appeared a few times. The chain has TRBV20-1 and TRBJ2-1, with 11 bases aligning to TRBD2. The trim removed 1 base at V and 4 bases at J, leaving 24 bases unmatched. CDR3 size: 22 residues. CDR1 and CDR2 (germline): DFQATT, SNEGSKA (reference sequence). CDR3 in amino acids: CSARASGLAGKRGITRYNEQFF. CDR3 in DNA: TGCAGTGCTAGAGCAAGTGGACTAGCGGGCAAAAGGGGAATAACCAGGTACAATGAGCAGTTCTTC.

This clonotype showed up just a few times. This chain connects TRBV5-6 to TRBJ2-5; no reliable D call. Trimming pared 4 bases from V and 5 bases from J, leaving 15 bases between. Germline loops: CDR1 SGHDT, CDR2 YYEEEE. CDR3 length equals 14 residues. CDR3 loop: CASSKTGPGETQYF. CDR3 DNA: TGTGCCAGCAGCAAAACGGGCCCCGGGGAGACCCAGTACTTC. The full variable domain, rest sourced from reference TRBV5-6 and TRBJ2-5, is DAGVTQSPTHLIKTRGQQVTLRCSPKSGHDTVSWYQQALGQGPQFIFQYYEEEERQRGNFPDRFSGHQFPNYSSELNVNALLLGDSALYLCASSKTGPGETQYFGPGTRLLVL.

This clonotype was counted a few times. The CDR3 region has the DNA TGTGCCAGCAGCTTAGAGGTCTGGTTGACCGGGGAGCTGTTTTTT. Amino acid sequence: CASSLEVWLTGELFF. This sequence joins TRBV7-2 and TRBJ2-2; D not resolved. Germline V gene sequence: CDR1 SGHTA, CDR2 FQGNSA. V was clipped by 1 base and J by 5 bases, with 11 bases between them. There are 15 residues in the CDR3.